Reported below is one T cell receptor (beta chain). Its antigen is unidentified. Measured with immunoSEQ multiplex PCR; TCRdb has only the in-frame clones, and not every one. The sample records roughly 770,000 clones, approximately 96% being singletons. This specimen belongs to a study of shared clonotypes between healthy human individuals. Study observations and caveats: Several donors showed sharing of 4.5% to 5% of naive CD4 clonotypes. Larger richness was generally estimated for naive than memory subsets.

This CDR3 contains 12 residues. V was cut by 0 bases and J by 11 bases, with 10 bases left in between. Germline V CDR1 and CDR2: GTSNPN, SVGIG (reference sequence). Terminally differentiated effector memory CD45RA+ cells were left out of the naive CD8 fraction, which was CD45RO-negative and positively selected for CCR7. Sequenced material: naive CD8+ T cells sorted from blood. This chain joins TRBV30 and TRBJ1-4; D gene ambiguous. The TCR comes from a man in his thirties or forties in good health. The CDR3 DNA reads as TGTGCCTGGAGTGTAGTTCTAGAGAAACTGTTTTTT. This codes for CAWSVVLEKLFF.